The source of this T cell receptor (beta chain) is a study of shared clonotypes between healthy human individuals. Method: immunoSEQ multiplex PCR; TCRdb's copy keeps in-frame clones and lacks some. The sample lists some 2.4 million clones; under 95% were seen once. The TCR was taken from a man between 18 and 29 years old in good health. Some clones in this sample may be carry-over from other donors' samples. The sequencing sample was made of naive CD4+ T cells from PBMCs. As for subset: CD45RA+ positively selected.

CDR3 region: CASNGRYTGELFF. The CDR3 bases are TGTGCCAGCAATGGACGATATACCGGGGAGCTGTTTTTT. The rearrangement uses TRBV2 and TRBJ2-2, with D unresolved. Germline CDR1 reads SNHLY; CDR2 reads FYNNEI. The CDR3 is 13 residues long. V lost 7 bases and J lost 5, with 11 bases in between.